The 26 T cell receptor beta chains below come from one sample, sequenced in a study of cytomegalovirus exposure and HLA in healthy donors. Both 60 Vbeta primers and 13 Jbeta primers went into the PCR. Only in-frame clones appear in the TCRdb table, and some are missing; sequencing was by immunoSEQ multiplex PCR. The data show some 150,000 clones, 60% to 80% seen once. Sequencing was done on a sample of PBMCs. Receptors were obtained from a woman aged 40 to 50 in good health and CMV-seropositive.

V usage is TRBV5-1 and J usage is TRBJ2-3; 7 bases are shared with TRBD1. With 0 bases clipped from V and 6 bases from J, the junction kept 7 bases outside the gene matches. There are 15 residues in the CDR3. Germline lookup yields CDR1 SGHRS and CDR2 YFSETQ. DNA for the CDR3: TGCGCCAGCAGCTTGGCGACAGGGATGGGGGATACGCAGTATTTT. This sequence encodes CASSLATGMGDTQYF.

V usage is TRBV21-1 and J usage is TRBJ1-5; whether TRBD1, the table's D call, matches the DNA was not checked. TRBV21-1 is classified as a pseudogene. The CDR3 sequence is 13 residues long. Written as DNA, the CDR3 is TGTGCCAGCAGCAAAGGTTCAGGACAGCCCCAGCATTTT. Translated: CASSKGSGQPQHF.

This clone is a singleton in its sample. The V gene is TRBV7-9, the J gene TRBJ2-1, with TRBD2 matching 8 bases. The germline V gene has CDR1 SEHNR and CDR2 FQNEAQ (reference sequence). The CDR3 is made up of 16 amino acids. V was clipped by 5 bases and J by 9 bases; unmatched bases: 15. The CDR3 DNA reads TGTGCCAGCAGCCCGCATTTTACTAGCGGATTCGGTGAGCAGTTCTTC. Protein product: CASSPHFTSGFGEQFF.

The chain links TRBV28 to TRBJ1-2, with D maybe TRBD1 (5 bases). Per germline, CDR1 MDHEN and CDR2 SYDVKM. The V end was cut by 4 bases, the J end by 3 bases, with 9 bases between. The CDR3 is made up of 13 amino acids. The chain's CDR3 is CASSWGEYYGYTF. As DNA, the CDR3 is TGTGCCAGCAGTTGGGGGGAGTACTATGGCTACACCTTC.

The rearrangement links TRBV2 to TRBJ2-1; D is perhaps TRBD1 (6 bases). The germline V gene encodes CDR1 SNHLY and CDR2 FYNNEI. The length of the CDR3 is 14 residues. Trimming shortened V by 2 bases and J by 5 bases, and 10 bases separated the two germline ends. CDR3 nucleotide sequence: TGTGCCAGCAGTGAATGGGGGCGGAACAATGAGCAGTTCTTC. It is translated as CASSEWGRNNEQFF.

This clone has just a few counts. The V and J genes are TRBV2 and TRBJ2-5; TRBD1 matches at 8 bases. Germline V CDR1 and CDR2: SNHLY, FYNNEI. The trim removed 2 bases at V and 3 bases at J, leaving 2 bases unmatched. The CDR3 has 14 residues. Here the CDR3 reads CASSERTGKETQYF. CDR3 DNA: TGTGCCAGCAGTGAAAGGACAGGGAAAGAGACCCAGTACTTC.

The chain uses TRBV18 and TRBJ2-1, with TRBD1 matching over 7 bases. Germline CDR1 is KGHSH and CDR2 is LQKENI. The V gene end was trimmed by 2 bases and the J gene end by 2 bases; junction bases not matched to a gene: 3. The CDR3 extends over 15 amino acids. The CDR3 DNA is TGTGCCAGCTCACCAAGGGGGCCGACCTACAATGAGCAGTTCTTC. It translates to CASSPRGPTYNEQFF.

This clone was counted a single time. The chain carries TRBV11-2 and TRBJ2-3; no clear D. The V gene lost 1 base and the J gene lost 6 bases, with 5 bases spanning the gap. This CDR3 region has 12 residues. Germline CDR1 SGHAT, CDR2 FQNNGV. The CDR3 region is CASSLGADTQYF. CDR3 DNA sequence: TGTGCCAGCAGCTTAGGGGCGGATACGCAGTATTTT.

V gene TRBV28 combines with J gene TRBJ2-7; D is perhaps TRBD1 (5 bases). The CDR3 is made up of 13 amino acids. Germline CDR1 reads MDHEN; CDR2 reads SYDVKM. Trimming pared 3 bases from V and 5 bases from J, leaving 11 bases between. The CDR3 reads CASSLVQVHEQYF. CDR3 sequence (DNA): TGTGCCAGCAGTTTGGTACAGGTCCACGAGCAGTACTTC. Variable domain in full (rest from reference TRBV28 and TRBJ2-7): DVKVTQSSRYLVKRTGEKVFLECVQDMDHENMFWYRQDPGLGLRLIYFSYDVKMKEKGDIPEGYSVSREKKERFSLILESASTNQTSMYLCASSLVQVHEQYFGPGTRLTVT.

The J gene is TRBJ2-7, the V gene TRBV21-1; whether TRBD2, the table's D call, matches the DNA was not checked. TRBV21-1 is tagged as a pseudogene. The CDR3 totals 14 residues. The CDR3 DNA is TGTGCCAGCAGCAAAGTAGATAGCCTCTACGAGCAGTACTTC. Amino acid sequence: CASSKVDSLYEQYF.

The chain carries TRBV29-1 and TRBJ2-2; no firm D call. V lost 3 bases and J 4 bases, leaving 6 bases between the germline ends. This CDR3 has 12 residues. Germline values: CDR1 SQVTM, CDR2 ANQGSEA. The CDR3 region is CSVDGPTGELFF. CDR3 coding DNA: TGCAGCGTTGATGGGCCCACCGGGGAGCTGTTTTTT.

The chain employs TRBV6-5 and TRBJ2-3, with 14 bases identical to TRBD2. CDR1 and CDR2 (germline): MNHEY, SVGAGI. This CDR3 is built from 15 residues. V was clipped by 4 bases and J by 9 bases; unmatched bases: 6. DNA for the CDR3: TGTGCCAGCAGTTCGTCGGGACTAGCGGGGGAGACGCAGTATTTT. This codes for CASSSSGLAGETQYF.

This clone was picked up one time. The chain's CDR3 is CASSETPSGVDNEQFF. The CDR3 bases are TGTGCCAGCAGTGAGACCCCTTCAGGTGTCGACAATGAGCAGTTCTTC. This chain connects TRBV25-1 to TRBJ2-1; D unresolved. CDR1 is MGHDK and CDR2 is SYGVNS in the germline V gene. This CDR3 has 16 amino acids. V was shortened by 3 bases and J by 5 bases, with 17 bases between the two germline ends.

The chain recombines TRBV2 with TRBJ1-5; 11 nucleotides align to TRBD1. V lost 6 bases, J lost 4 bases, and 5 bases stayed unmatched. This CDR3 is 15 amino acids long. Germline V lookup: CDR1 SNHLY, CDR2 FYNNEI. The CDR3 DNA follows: TGTGCCAGCAGCATAGGGACAGGGGGAAATCAGCCCCAGCATTTT. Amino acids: CASSIGTGGNQPQHF. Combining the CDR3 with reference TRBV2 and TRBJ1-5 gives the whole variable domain EPEVTQTPSHQVTQMGQEVILRCVPISNHLYFYWYRQILGQKVEFLVSFYNNEISEKSEIFDDQFSVERPDGSNFTLKIRSTKLEDSAMYFCASSIGTGGNQPQHFGDGTRLSIL.

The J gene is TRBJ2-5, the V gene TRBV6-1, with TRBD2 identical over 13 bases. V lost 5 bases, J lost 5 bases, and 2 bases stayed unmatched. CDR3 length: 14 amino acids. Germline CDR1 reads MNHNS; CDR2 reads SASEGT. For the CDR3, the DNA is TGTGCCAGCAGTACTAGCGGGGGGGCGGAGACCCAGTACTTC. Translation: CASSTSGGAETQYF.

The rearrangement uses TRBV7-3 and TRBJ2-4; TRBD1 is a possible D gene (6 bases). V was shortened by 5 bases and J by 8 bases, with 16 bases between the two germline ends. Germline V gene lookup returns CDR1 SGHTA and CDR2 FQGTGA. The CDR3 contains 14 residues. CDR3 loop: CASSLGAGADIQYF. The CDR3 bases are TGTGCCAGCAGCCTAGGAGCAGGGGCTGACATTCAGTACTTC.

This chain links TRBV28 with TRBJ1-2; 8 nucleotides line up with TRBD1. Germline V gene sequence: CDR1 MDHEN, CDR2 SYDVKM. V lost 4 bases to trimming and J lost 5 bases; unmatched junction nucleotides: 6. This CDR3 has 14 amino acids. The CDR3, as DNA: TGTGCCAGCAGTTGGCTCAGGGGGCGGTATGGCTACACCTTC. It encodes CASSWLRGRYGYTF.

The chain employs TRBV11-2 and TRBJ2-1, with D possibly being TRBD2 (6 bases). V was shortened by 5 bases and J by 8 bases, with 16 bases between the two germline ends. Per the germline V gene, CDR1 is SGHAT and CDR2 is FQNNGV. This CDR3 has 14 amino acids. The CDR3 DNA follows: TGTGCCAGCAGCCCGATCGGAGGGAAGGATGAGCAGTTCTTC. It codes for CASSPIGGKDEQFF.

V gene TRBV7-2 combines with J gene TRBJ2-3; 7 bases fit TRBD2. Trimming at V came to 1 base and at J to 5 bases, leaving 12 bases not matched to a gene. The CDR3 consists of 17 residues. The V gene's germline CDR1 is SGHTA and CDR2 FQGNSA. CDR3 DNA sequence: TGTGCCAGCAGCTTAGTGGGGCGCGGGGGAGGGGAAGATACGCAGTATTTT. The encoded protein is CASSLVGRGGGEDTQYF.

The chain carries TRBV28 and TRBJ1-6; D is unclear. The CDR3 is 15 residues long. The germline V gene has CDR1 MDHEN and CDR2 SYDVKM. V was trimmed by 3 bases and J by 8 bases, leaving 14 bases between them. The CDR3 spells CASSFGSEQHSPLHF. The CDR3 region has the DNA TGTGCCAGCAGTTTTGGTTCGGAACAGCATTCACCCCTCCACTTT.

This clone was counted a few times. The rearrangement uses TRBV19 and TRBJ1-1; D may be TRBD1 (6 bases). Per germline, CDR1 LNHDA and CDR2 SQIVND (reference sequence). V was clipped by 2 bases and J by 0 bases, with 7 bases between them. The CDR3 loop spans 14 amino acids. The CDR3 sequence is CASSIRQVNTEAFF. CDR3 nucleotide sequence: TGTGCCAGTAGTATAAGACAGGTGAACACTGAAGCTTTCTTT.

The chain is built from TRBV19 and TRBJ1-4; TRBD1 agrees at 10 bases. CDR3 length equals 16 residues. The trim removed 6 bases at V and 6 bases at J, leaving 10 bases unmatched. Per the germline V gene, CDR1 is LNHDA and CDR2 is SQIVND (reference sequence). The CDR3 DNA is TGTGCCAGTAGCCGCCGACAGGGGGCTATCTATGAAAAACTGTTTTTT. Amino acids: CASSRRQGAIYEKLFF.

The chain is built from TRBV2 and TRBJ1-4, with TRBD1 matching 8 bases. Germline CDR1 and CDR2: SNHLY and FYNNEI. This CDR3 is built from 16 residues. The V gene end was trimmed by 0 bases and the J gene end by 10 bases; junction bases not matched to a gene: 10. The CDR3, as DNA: TGTGCCAGCAGTGAAGCGCTTCGGCAGGGGGCACGAAAACTGTTTTTT. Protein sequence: CASSEALRQGARKLFF.

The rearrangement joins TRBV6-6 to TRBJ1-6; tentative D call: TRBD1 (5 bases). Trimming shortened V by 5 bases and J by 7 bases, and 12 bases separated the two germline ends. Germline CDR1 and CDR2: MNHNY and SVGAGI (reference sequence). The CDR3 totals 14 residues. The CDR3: CASSPQGKNSPLHF. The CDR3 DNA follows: TGTGCCAGCAGTCCCCAGGGAAAGAATTCACCCCTCCACTTT.

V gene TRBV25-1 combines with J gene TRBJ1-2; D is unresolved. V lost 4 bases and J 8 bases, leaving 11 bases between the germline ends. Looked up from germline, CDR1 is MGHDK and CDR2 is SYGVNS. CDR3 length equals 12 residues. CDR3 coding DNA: TGTGCCAGCAGTGCTCCCCCGGAGGGCTACACCTTC. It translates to CASSAPPEGYTF.

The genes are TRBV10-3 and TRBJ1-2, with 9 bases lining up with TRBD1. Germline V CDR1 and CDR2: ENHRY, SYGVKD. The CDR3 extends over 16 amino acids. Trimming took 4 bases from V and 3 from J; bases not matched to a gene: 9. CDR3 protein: CAISGGQGQGDYGYTF. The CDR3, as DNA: TGTGCCATCAGTGGCGGTCAGGGACAGGGAGACTATGGCTACACCTTC.